This T cell receptor beta chain was identified during a study of blood T cell repertoires in COVID-19. Study-wide background: The United States, Italy and Spain were the sources of the acute and convalescent COVID-19 samples. T cells, B-cell-depleted T cells, or PBMCs provided the cDNA or gDNA that served as material.

Individuals in the exposed group had encountered a COVID-19 case within 2 weeks preceding study entry. The V gene lost 2 bases and the J gene lost 5 bases, with 6 bases spanning the gap. The CDR3 contains 11 residues. The germline gives CDR1 GTSNPN, CDR2 SVGIG (reference sequence). Profiled with immunoSEQ multiplex PCR; TCRdb holds only in-frame clones, not every one. The sample lists some 340,000 clones, 85% to 95% occurring once. The origin of this receptor is a woman aged 25 to 39 who had been exposed to COVID-19. Sample: PBMCs or T cells enriched from blood (not recorded which). The rearrangement joins TRBV30 to TRBJ2-5; D is undetermined. CDR3 sequence reads: CAWSPRETQYF. In nucleotides, the CDR3 is TGTGCCTGGAGTCCTAGGGAGACCCAGTACTTC.